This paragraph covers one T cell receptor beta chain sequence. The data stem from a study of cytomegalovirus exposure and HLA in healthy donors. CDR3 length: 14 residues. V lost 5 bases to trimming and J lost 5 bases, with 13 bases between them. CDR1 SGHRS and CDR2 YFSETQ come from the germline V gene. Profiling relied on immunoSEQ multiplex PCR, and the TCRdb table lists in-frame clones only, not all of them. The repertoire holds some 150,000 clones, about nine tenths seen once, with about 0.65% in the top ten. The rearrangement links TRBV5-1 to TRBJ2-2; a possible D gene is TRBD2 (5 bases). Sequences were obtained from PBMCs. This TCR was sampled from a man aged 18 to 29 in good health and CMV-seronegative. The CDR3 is CASRKDWATGELFF. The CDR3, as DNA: TGCGCCAGCAGAAAGGACTGGGCAACCGGGGAGCTGTTTTTT.